These 21 T cell receptor beta chains were sequenced from one sample in a study of cytomegalovirus exposure and HLA in healthy donors. With 60 Vbeta and 13 Jbeta primers, the PCR was carried out. Sequencing was performed with immunoSEQ multiplex PCR; in TCRdb, only in-frame clones are kept and a portion is missing. The top ten clones hold 7.8% of a sample with 100,000 to 140,000 clones, around three quarters of them seen once. The sequencing input was PBMCs. The source of these receptors is a man under 40 in good health and CMV-seronegative.

V is TRBV7-9 and J is TRBJ1-1; D not resolved. Germline V lookup: CDR1 SEHNR, CDR2 FQNEAQ (reference sequence). Trimming removed 6 bases at V and 4 bases at J, with 12 bases between. This CDR3 is built from 13 residues. In DNA form, the CDR3 reads TGTGCCAGCAGAGGGCTTGCGGGCACTGAAGCTTTCTTT. Translated: CASRGLAGTEAFF.

V is TRBV5-6 and J is TRBJ2-1; TRBD2 might be the D (6 bases). The germline V and J ends were trimmed by 0 bases and 6 bases, with 10 bases remaining between them. The germline gives CDR1 SGHDT, CDR2 YYEEEE. CDR3 length: 14 amino acids. Here the CDR3 DNA reads TGTGCCAGCAGCTTGGGGCAGGGAGGCAATGAGCAGTTCTTC. It codes for CASSLGQGGNEQFF.

The CDR3 loop is CASSRRGSPLHF. CDR3 bases: TGTGCCAGCAGTCGGAGGGGCTCACCCCTCCACTTT. The chain joins TRBV6-5 to TRBJ1-6, with D perhaps TRBD1 (5 bases). CDR1 MNHEY and CDR2 SVGAGI come from the germline V gene. The CDR3 contains 12 residues. V shed 5 bases and J shed 10 bases, with 9 bases lying between them.

The V gene is TRBV9, the J gene TRBJ2-1; D might be TRBD2 (7 bases). The CDR3 has 14 amino acids. Trimming took 3 bases from V and 10 from J, leaving 17 bases between them. Germline values: CDR1 SGDLS, CDR2 YYNGEE. CDR3 protein: CASSAPRGAEEQFF. As DNA, the CDR3 is TGTGCCAGCAGCGCCCCTCGGGGGGCGGAAGAGCAGTTCTTC. The whole variable domain, filled in from reference TRBV9 and TRBJ2-1, reads DSGVTQTPKHLITATGQRVTLRCSPRSGDLSVYWYQQSLDQGLQFLIQYYNGEERAKGNILERFSAQQFPDLHSELNLSSLELGDSALYFCASSAPRGAEEQFFGPGTRLTVL.

This clone was recorded a few times. This chain links TRBV19 with TRBJ1-1, with D maybe TRBD1 (6 bases). CDR1 is LNHDA, CDR2 SQIVND, per germline (reference sequence). The V gene lost 6 bases and the J gene lost 3 bases, with 17 bases spanning the gap. The CDR3 covers 15 residues. This CDR3 is CASRGTRNGDTEAFF. CDR3 in DNA: TGTGCCAGTAGGGGGACAAGGAACGGGGACACTGAAGCTTTCTTT.

This clone was observed a handful of times. This sequence joins TRBV28 and TRBJ1-2; D unclear. Between the trimmed V and J ends, which lost 4 bases and 5 bases, there was a span of 8 bases. The V gene's germline CDR1 is MDHEN and CDR2 SYDVKM. The CDR3 has 12 amino acids. This CDR3 is CASSSPPYGYTF. The CDR3 DNA reads as TGTGCCAGCAGTTCCCCCCCGTATGGCTACACCTTC.

This chain connects TRBV11-2 to TRBJ1-1, with 7 bases lining up with TRBD1. Germline V lookup: CDR1 SGHAT, CDR2 FQNNGV. There are 15 residues in the CDR3. The junction had 10 bases not matched to a gene; V was cut back by 5 bases and J by 4 bases. The CDR3 spells CASSDGTAGITEAFF. As DNA, the CDR3 is TGTGCCAGCAGCGACGGGACAGCAGGAATCACTGAAGCTTTCTTT.

This clone has a handful of counts. The rearrangement joins TRBV9 to TRBJ2-7; TRBD1 matches 7 bases. Trimming removed 0 bases from V and 3 bases from J; junction bases left unmatched: 15. Germline V gene sequence: CDR1 SGDLS, CDR2 YYNGEE. The CDR3 consists of 18 residues. In nucleotides, the CDR3 is TGTGCCAGCAGCGTAGGCCGGGCAGGGGGTTTTACTGACTACGAGCAGTACTTC. Translating gives CASSVGRAGGFTDYEQYF.

The J gene is TRBJ1-4, the V gene TRBV10-2; no clear D gene. V was shortened by 4 bases and J by 2 bases, with 2 bases between the two germline ends. Germline CDR1 and CDR2: WSHSY and SAAADI. The CDR3 is 12 amino acids. The CDR3 sequence: CASSATNEKLFF. The CDR3 DNA sequence: TGCGCCAGCAGTGCTACTAATGAAAAACTGTTTTTT.

The rearrangement links TRBV30 to TRBJ1-1, with TRBD1 matching 7 bases. V was pared by 4 bases and J by 0 bases, with 2 bases of the junction left unmatched. Germline V gene lookup returns CDR1 GTSNPN and CDR2 SVGIG (reference sequence). There are 13 residues in the CDR3. The chain's CDR3 is CAWTGTVNTEAFF. For the CDR3, the DNA is TGTGCCTGGACCGGGACAGTGAACACTGAAGCTTTCTTT. Full variable domain (remainder filled in from reference TRBV30 and TRBJ1-1): SQTIHQWPATLVQPVGSPLSLECTVEGTSNPNLYWYRQAAGRGLQLLFYSVGIGQISSEVPQNLSASRPQDRQFILSSKKLLLSDSGFYLCAWTGTVNTEAFFGQGTRLTVV.

The V and J genes are TRBV16 and TRBJ1-1; D is unclear. Germline V gene lookup returns CDR1 KGHSY and CDR2 FQNENV. With 4 bases removed from V and 1 base from J, the gap between germline ends came to 16 bases. The CDR3 contains 16 residues. CDR3 region: CASSPPGGGRNTEAFF. DNA for the CDR3: TGTGCCAGCAGCCCTCCGGGAGGCGGGAGGAACACTGAAGCTTTCTTT.

The chain has TRBV2 and TRBJ1-1, with TRBD1 matching over 9 bases. CDR1 is SNHLY and CDR2 is FYNNEI in the germline V gene. V trimming: 5 bases; J trimming: 7 bases; junction bases outside the gene matches: 8. This CDR3 is 14 amino acids long. For the CDR3, the DNA is TGTGCCAGCAGTTCCTGGACAGGGGAGGATGAAGCTTTCTTT. This codes for CASSSWTGEDEAFF.

CDR3 in amino acids: CASSSDRGAEAFF. The DNA of the CDR3 is TGTGCCAGCAGCTCCGACAGGGGTGCTGAAGCTTTCTTT. This chain connects TRBV5-4 to TRBJ1-1, with 8 bases matching TRBD1. CDR1 and CDR2 from the germline V gene are SGHNT and YYREEE (reference sequence). The CDR3 extends over 13 amino acids. Losses at the gene ends were 3 bases for V and 6 bases for J; bases not matched to a gene: 4.

The chain recombines TRBV18 with TRBJ2-2; a possible D gene is TRBD1 (6 bases). The CDR3 length is 16 residues. V lost 7 bases to trimming and J lost 3 bases, with 18 bases between them. The V gene's germline CDR1 is KGHSH and CDR2 LQKENI. CDR3 in amino acids: CASWKGRGEDTGELFF. CDR3 sequence (DNA): TGTGCCAGCTGGAAGGGCAGGGGAGAGGACACCGGGGAGCTGTTTTTT.

This chain joins TRBV6-5 and TRBJ1-2; tentatively, D is TRBD1 (6 bases). CDR3 length: 13 residues. Germline-derived CDR1 and CDR2 are MNHEY and SVGAGI. Trimming took 5 bases from V and 2 from J, leaving 9 bases between them. CDR3 bases: TGTGCCAGCAGTCCGGGACACAACTATGGCTACACCTTC. This translates into CASSPGHNYGYTF.

The chain employs TRBV5-1 and TRBJ2-5, with 9 bases identical to TRBD2. Germline V gene sequence: CDR1 SGHRS, CDR2 YFSETQ. V lost 4 bases and J lost 2; bases outside the gene matches: 9. This CDR3 region has 16 residues. This chain's CDR3 is CASSLGGGRAQETQYF. The DNA for the CDR3 is TGCGCCAGCAGCCTTGGGGGCGGGAGGGCGCAAGAGACCCAGTACTTC.

The chain combines TRBV5-6 with TRBJ1-2, with D uncertain. The V end lost 4 bases, the J end lost 8 bases, and 15 bases lay between the germline ends. There are 13 residues in the CDR3. CDR1 SGHDT and CDR2 YYEEEE come from the germline V gene. In DNA form, the CDR3 reads TGTGCCAGCAGCCTATCGGGTGACCGGGGCTACACCTTC. The encoded protein is CASSLSGDRGYTF.

This chain uses TRBV29-1 with TRBJ2-3, with unresolved D. This CDR3 is built from 11 residues. The germline CDR1 and CDR2 sequences are SQVTM and ANQGSEA. V was clipped by 4 bases and J by 6 bases, with 8 bases between them. In nucleotides, the CDR3 is TGCAGCGTTGTGAGGATGGATACGCAGTATTTT. Encoded protein: CSVVRMDTQYF.

The chain combines TRBV27 with TRBJ2-7; 9 nucleotides agree with TRBD2. With V trimmed by 0 bases and J by 3 bases, 3 bases remained unmatched. The length of the CDR3 is 15 residues. CDR1 is MNHEY and CDR2 is SMNVEV in the germline V gene (reference sequence). CDR3 DNA: TGTGCCAGCAGTTTATCTGGCGGGAGGGTCTACGAGCAGTACTTC. This codes for CASSLSGGRVYEQYF.

The rearrangement links TRBV10-3 to TRBJ2-3; D remains ambiguous. The CDR3 has 16 amino acids. Germline lookup yields CDR1 ENHRY and CDR2 SYGVKD. Between the trimmed V and J ends, which lost 5 bases and 0 bases, there was a span of 15 bases. This CDR3 is CAISTKVEQSTDTQYF. DNA of the CDR3: TGTGCCATCAGTACTAAGGTCGAGCAGAGCACAGATACGCAGTATTTT.

The rearrangement uses TRBV6-5 and TRBJ1-3; 8 bases agree with TRBD1. The V gene's germline CDR1 is MNHEY and CDR2 SVGAGI. The CDR3 length is 16 residues. V gave up 4 bases and J gave up 4 bases; unmatched junction bases: 9. The CDR3: CASSSRGQERGNTIYF. The CDR3, as DNA: TGTGCCAGCAGTTCACGGGGACAGGAGAGGGGAAACACCATATATTTT.